Described below is a single TCR beta chain sequence and its context. Within the sample, other DNA sequences also encode this same CDR3. Per germline, CDR1 MNHNS and CDR2 SASEGT. The CDR3 length is 13 residues. V dropped 4 bases and J dropped 4 bases, with 8 bases sitting between them. This entry belongs to a study of shared clonotypes between healthy human individuals. Only in-frame clones appear in the TCRdb table, and some are missing; sequencing was by immunoSEQ multiplex PCR. The sample lists more than 2 million clones; approximately 94% were seen once. Terminally differentiated effector memory CD45RA+ cells were excluded by CCR7 positive selection of CD45RO-negative cells.

Source material: naive CD8+ T cells sorted from blood. The sequence came from a man in his late teens or twenties in good health. The rearrangement joins TRBV6-1 to TRBJ1-5, with a possible D match to TRBD1 (5 bases). This CDR3 reads CASSGWGNQPQHF. The DNA of the CDR3 is TGTGCCAGCAGTGGATGGGGGAATCAGCCCCAGCATTTT.